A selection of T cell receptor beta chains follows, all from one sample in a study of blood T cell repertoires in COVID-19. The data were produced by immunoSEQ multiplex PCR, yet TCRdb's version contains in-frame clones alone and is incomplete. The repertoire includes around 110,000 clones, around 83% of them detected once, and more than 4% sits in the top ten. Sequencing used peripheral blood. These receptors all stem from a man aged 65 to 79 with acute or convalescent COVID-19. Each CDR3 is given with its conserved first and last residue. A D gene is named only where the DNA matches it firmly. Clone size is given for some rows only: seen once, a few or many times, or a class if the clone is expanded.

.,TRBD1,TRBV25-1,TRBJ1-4,CASSASQGGLEKLFF,TGTGCCAGCAGTGCCAGCCAAGGGGGCCTTGAAAAACTGTTTTTT
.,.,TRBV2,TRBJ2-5,CASSEALRGQETQYF,TGTGCCAGCAGTGAAGCGCTTCGGGGTCAAGAGACCCAGTACTTC
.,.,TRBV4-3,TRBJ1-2,CASSQDRTVRGGYTF,TGCGCCAGCAGCCAAGATAGGACGGTGCGGGGAGGCTACACCTTC
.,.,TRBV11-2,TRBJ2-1,CASSSTGSYNEQFF,TGTGCCAGCAGCTCCACAGGGTCCTACAATGAGCAGTTCTTC
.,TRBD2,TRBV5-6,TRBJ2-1,CASSFPGGVYNEQFF,TGTGCCAGCAGCTTCCCTGGGGGGGTATACAATGAGCAGTTCTTC
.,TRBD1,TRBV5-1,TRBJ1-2,CASSTGTGGGYTF,TGCGCCAGCAGCACCGGGACAGGGGGCGGCTACACCTTC
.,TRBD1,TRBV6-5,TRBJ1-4,CASRQGTTNEKLFF,TGTGCCAGCCGACAGGGGACCACTAATGAAAAACTGTTTTTT
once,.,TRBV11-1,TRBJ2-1,CASSGLSSYNEQFF,TGTGCCAGCAGCGGGCTTAGCTCCTACAATGAGCAGTTCTTC
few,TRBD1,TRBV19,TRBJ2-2,CASSMRLDRGPGELFF,TGTGCCAGTAGTATGCGGTTGGACAGGGGGCCCGGGGAGCTGTTTTTT
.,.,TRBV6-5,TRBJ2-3,CASSFGQTITDTQYF,TGTGCCAGCAGTTTCGGACAGACTATCACAGATACGCAGTATTTT
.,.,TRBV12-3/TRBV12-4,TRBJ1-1,CASSRTGTAFF,TGTGCCAGCAGTCGCACAGGGACAGCTTTCTTT
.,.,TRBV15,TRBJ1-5,CATSRDPPGYQPQHF,TGTGCCACCAGCAGAGATCCGCCAGGGTATCAGCCCCAGCATTTT
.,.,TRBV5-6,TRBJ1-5,CASTRGNSNQPQHF,TGTGCCAGCACCCGAGGTAATAGCAATCAGCCCCAGCATTTT
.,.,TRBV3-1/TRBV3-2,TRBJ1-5,CASSQDFGGNQPQHF,TGTGCCAGCAGCCAAGATTTTGGGGGGAATCAGCCCCAGCATTTT
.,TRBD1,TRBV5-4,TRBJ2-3,CASRPGQGTDTQYF,TGTGCCAGCAGACCCGGACAGGGCACAGATACGCAGTATTTT
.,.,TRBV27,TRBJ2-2,CASSFLGQGPLGTGELFF,TGTGCCAGCAGTTTTTTAGGCCAGGGCCCCCTGGGCACCGGGGAGCTGTTTTTT
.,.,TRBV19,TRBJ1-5,CASSQGRDQPQHF,TGTGCCAGTAGCCAGGGGAGGGATCAGCCCCAGCATTTT
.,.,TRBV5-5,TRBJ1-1,CASSLATLNTEAFF,TGTGCCAGCAGCTTGGCAACTCTGAACACTGAAGCTTTCTTT
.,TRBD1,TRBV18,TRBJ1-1,CASSPPGQFTEAFF,TGTGCCAGCTCACCACCGGGACAGTTCACTGAAGCTTTCTTT
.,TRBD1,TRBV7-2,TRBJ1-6,CASSLATGNNSPLHF,TGTGCCAGCAGCTTAGCGACAGGGAACAATTCACCCCTCCACTTT
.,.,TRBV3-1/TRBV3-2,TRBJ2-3,CASSQIFTSTDTQYF,TGTGCCAGCAGCCAGATTTTTACTAGCACAGATACGCAGTATTTT
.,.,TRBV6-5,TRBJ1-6,CASNTGSYNSPLHF,TGTGCCAGCAATACGGGCTCCTATAATTCACCCCTCCACTTT
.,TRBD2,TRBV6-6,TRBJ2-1,CASRTGAGGPNEQFF,TGTGCCAGCAGAACGGGGGCGGGGGGCCCCAATGAGCAGTTCTTC
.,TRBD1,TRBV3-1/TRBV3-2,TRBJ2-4,CASSQGQGGLNIQYF,TGTGCCAGCAGCCAAGGACAGGGTGGTTTGAACATTCAGTACTTC
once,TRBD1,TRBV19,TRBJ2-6,CASGTGAGANVLTF,TGTGCCAGTGGTACAGGGGCTGGGGCCAACGTCCTGACTTTC
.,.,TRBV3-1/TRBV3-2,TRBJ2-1,CASSQSPSNNEQFF,TGTGCCAGCAGCCAAAGCCCGAGTAACAATGAGCAGTTCTTC
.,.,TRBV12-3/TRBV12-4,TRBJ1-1,CASSPQMNTEAFF,TGTGCCAGCAGTCCGCAGATGAACACTGAAGCTTTCTTT
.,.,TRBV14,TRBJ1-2,CASSQENSYYGYTF,TGTGCCAGCAGCCAAGAAAACAGCTACTATGGCTACACCTTC
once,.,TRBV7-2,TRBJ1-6,CASSKNRFLHF,TGTGCCAGCAGCAAAAACAGGTTTCTCCACTTT
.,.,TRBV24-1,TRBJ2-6,CATSPGTPFSGANVLTF,TGTGCCACCAGTCCCGGGACTCCTTTCTCTGGGGCCAACGTCCTGACTTTC
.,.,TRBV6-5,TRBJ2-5,CASTEGRVWETQYF,TGTGCCAGCACCGAAGGGCGGGTTTGGGAGACCCAGTACTTC
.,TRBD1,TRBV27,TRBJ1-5,CASSLGTGAEGNQPQHF,TGTGCCAGCAGTCTGGGGACAGGGGCTGAGGGCAATCAGCCCCAGCATTTT
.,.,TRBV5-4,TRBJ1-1,CASSSSRTPLKGAFF,TGTGCCAGCAGCTCCTCCCGGACTCCCCTAAAGGGAGCTTTCTTT
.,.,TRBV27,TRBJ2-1,CASRSIPLSEQFF,TGTGCCAGCCGTTCTATACCCCTTTCGGAGCAGTTCTTC
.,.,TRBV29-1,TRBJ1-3,CSVGGQGRNTIYF,TGCAGCGTGGGGGGTCAGGGTCGAAACACCATATATTTT
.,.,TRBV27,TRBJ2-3,CASSWAGASDTQYF,TGTGCCAGCAGTTGGGCGGGGGCGTCAGATACGCAGTATTTT
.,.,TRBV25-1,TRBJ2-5,CASSEWAGQETQYF,TGTGCCAGCAGTGAATGGGCAGGACAAGAGACCCAGTACTTC
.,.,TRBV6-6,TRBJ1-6,CASSPLEFNSPLHF,TGTGCCAGCAGCCCTTTGGAGTTTAATTCACCCCTCCACTTT
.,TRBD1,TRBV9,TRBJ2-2,CASSVGSGQDPYTGELFF,TGTGCCAGCAGCGTAGGGTCGGGACAGGACCCATACACCGGGGAGCTGTTTTTT
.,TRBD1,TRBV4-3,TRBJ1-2,CASSQTPGQSSGGYTF,TGCGCCAGCAGCCAGACACCGGGACAGTCTTCTGGCGGCTACACCTTC
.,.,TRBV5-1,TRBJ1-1,CASNRLGQRNTEAFF,TGCGCCAGCAATCGTCTCGGACAGCGGAACACTGAAGCTTTCTTT